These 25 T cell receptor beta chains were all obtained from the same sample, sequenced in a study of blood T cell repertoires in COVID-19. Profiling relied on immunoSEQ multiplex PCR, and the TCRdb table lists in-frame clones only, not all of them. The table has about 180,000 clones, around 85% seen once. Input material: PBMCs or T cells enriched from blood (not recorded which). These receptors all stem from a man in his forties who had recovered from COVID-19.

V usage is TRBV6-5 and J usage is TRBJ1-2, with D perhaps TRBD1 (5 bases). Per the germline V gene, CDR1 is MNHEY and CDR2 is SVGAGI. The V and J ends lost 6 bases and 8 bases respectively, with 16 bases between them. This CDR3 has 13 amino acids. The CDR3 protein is CASRLPPGFGYTF. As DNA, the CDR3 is TGTGCCAGCAGACTCCCCCCAGGGTTCGGCTACACCTTC.

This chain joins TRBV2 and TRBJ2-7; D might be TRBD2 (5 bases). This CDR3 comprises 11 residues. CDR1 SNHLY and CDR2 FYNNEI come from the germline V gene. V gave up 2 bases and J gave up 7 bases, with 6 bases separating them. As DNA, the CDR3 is TGTGCCAGCAGTGAATGGGAGGAGCAGTACTTC. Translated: CASSEWEEQYF.

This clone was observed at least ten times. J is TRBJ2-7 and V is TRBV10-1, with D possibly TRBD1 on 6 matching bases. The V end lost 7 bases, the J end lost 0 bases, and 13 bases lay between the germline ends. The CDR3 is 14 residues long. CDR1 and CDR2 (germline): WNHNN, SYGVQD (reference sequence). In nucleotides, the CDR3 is TGCGCCAGCACTCAGGACAGACACTCCTACGAGCAGTACTTC. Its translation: CASTQDRHSYEQYF.

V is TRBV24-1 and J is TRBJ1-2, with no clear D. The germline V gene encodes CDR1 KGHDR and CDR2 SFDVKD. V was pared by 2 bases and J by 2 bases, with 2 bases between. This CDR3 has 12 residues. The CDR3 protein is CATSDSNYGYTF. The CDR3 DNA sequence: TGTGCCACCAGTGATTCAAACTATGGCTACACCTTC.

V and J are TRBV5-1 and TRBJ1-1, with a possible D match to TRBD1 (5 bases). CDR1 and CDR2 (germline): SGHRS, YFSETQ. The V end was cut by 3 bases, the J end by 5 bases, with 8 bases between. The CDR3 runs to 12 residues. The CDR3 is CASSSTGTEAFF. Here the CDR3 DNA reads TGCGCCAGCAGCTCTACAGGTACTGAAGCTTTCTTT.

The CDR3 sequence: CASRRNSGTSGAFGTDTQYF. The CDR3 nucleotides are TGTGCCAGCAGGCGAAACTCCGGGACTAGCGGGGCCTTTGGAACAGATACGCAGTATTTT. The chain joins TRBV2 to TRBJ2-3, with 13 bases that match TRBD2. CDR3 size: 20 residues. With V trimmed by 6 bases and J by 3 bases, 18 bases remained unmatched. Looked up from germline, CDR1 is SNHLY and CDR2 is FYNNEI.

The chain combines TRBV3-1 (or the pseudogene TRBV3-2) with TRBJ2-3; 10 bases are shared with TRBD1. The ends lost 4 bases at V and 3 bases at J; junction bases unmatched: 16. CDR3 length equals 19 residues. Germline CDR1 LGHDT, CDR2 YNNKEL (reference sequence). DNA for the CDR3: TGTGCCAGCAGCCGGAAGCTACCGGGACAGGGGCTAGGAACAGATACGCAGTATTTT. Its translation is CASSRKLPGQGLGTDTQYF.

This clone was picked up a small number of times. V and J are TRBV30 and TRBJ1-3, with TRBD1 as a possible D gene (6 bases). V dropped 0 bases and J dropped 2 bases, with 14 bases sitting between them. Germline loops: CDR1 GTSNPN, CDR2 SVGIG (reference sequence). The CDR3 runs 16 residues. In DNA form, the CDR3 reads TGTGCCTGGAGTGTATTATCGTCAGGGGCTGGAAACACCATATATTTT. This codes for CAWSVLSSGAGNTIYF.

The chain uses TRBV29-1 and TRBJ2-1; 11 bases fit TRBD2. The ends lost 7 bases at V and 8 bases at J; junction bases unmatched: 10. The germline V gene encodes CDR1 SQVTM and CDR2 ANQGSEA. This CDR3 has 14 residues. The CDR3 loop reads CSAPPGLAVDEQFF. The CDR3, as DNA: TGCAGCGCCCCCCCGGGACTAGCGGTAGATGAGCAGTTCTTC.

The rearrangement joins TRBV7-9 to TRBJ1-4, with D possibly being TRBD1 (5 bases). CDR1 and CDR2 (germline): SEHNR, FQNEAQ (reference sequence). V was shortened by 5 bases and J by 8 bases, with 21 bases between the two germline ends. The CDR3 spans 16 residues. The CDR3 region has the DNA TGTGCCAGCAGCCCGGATGACAGTTTTAGATTCGAAAAACTGTTTTTT. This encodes CASSPDDSFRFEKLFF.

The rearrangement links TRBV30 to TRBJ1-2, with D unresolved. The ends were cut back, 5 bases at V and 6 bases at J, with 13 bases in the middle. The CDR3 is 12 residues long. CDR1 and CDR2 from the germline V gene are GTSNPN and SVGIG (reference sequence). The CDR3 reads CAWGPPIDGYTF. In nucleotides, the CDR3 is TGTGCCTGGGGGCCCCCTATCGATGGCTACACCTTC.

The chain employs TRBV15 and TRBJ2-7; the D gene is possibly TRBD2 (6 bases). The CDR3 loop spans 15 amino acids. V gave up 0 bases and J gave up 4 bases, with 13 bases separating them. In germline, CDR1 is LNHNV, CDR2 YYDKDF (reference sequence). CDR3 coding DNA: TGTGCCACCAGCAGAGATGCCCGGGGAGGATACGAGCAGTACTTC. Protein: CATSRDARGGYEQYF.

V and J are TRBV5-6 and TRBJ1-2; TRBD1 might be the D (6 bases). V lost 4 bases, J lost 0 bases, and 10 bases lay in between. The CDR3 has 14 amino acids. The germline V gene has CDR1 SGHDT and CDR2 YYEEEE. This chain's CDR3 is CASSPGQSNYGYTF. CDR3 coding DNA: TGTGCCAGCAGCCCCGGACAGTCTAACTATGGCTACACCTTC. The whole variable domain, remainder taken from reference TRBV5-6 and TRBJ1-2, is DAGVTQSPTHLIKTRGQQVTLRCSPKSGHDTVSWYQQALGQGPQFIFQYYEEEERQRGNFPDRFSGHQFPNYSSELNVNALLLGDSALYLCASSPGQSNYGYTFGSGTRLTVV.

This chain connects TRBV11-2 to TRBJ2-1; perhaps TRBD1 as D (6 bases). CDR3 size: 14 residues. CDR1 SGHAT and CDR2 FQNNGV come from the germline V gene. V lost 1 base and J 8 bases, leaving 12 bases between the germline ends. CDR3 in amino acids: CASSLVQGGDEQFF. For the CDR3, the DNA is TGTGCCAGCAGCTTAGTACAGGGCGGTGATGAGCAGTTCTTC.

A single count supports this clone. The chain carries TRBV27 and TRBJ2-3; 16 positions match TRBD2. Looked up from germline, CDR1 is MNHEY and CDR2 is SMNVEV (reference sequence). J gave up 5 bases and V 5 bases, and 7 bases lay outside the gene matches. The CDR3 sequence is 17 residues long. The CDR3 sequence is CASSPPGLAGGVDTQYF. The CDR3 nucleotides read TGTGCCAGCAGTCCTCCGGGACTAGCGGGAGGGGTAGATACGCAGTATTTT.

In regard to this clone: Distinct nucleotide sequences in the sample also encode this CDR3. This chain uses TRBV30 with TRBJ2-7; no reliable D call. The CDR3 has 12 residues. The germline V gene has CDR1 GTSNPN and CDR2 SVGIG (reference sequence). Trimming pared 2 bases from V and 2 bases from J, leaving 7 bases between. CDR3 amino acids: CAWSRGAYEQYF. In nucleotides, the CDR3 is TGTGCCTGGAGTAGAGGAGCCTACGAGCAGTACTTC.

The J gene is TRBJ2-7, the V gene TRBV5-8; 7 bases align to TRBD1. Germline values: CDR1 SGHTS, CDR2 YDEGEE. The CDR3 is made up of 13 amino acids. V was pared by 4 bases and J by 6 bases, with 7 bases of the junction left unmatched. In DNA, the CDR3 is TGTGCCAGCAGCACTAGACAGGGTAGCGAGCAGTACTTC. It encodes CASSTRQGSEQYF.

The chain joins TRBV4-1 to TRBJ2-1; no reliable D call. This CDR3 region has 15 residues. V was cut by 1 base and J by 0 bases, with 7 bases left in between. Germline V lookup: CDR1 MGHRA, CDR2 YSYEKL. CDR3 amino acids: CASSQGPSSYNEQFF. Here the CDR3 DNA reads TGCGCCAGCAGCCAAGGCCCTAGCTCCTACAATGAGCAGTTCTTC.

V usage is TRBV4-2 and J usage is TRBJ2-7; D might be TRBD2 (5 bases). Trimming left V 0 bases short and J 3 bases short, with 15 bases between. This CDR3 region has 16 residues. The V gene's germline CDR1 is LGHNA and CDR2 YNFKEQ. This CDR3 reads CASSQDRGRTFYEQYF. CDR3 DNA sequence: TGTGCCAGCAGCCAAGATCGAGGGCGCACGTTCTACGAGCAGTACTTC.

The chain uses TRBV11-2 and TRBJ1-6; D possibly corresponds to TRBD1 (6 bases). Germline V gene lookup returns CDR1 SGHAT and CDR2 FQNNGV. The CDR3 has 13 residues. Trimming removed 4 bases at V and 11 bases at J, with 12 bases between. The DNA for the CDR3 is TGTGCCAGCAGCTATGACAGGCTGGCACCCCTCCACTTT. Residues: CASSYDRLAPLHF.

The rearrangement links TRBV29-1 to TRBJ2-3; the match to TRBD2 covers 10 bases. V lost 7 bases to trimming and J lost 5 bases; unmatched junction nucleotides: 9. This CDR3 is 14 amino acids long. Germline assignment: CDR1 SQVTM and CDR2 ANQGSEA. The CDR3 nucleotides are TGCAGCGGTAGTAGCGGGAGGTTATTAGATACGCAGTATTTT. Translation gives CSGSSGRLLDTQYF.

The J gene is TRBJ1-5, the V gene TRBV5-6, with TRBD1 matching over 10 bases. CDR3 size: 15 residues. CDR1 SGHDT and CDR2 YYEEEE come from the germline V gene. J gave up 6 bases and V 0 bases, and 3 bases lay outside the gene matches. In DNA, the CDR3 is TGTGCCAGCAGCTTGGGACAGGGGGCGGGTCAGCCCCAGCATTTT. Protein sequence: CASSLGQGAGQPQHF.

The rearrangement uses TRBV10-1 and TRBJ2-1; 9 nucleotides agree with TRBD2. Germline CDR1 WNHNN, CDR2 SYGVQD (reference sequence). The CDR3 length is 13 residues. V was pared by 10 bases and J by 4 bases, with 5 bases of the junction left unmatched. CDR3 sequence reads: CATPSGKYNEQFF. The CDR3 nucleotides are TGCGCCACCCCTAGCGGGAAGTACAATGAGCAGTTCTTC.

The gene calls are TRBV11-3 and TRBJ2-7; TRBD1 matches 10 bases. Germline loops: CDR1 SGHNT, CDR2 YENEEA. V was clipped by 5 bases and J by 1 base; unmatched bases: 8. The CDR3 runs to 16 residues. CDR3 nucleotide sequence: TGTGCCAGCAGCGGCCGGGACAGGGGACCATCCTACGAGCAGTACTTC. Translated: CASSGRDRGPSYEQYF.

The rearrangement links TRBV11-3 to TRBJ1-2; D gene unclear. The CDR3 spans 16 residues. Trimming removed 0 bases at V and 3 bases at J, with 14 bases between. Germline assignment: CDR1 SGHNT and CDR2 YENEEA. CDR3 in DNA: TGTGCCAGCAGCTTAGATTCCGGCCGGGGTGACTATGGCTACACCTTC. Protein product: CASSLDSGRGDYGYTF.